The 21 T cell receptor beta chains reported below all come from one sample, sequenced in a study of blood T cells in healthy people across ages. A second PCR, run for about 7 to 11 cycles, used a sample-barcoded 5' primer plus a J-beta primer mix. TCRdb ran MiXCR on the 5' RACE reads and lists one entry per CDR3 protein. The table has over a million distinct CDR3 sequences, 35% to 55% seen once. Sequencing was performed on blood. The receptors come from a woman aged 60-75 years in good health.

This sequence joins TRBV6-6 and TRBJ2-7; 9 bases match TRBD1. Germline trimming cut 2 bases from V and 4 bases from J; bases unmatched to any gene: 9. Germline V gene sequence: CDR1 MNHNY, CDR2 SVGAGI (reference sequence). The CDR3 consists of 16 residues. CDR3 coding DNA: TGTGCCAGCAGTTACCCTTCGGGACAGGGCGCATACGAGCAGTACTTC. Encoded protein: CASSYPSGQGAYEQYF.

This clonotype turned up a few times. V is TRBV29-1 and J is TRBJ2-1, with TRBD2 matching 10 bases. The CDR3 has 15 residues. Trimming removed 1 base from V and 3 bases from J; junction bases left unmatched: 3. The V gene's germline CDR1 is SQVTM and CDR2 ANQGSEA. DNA of the CDR3: TGCAGCGTTGAAGTGCCTAGCGGGAGCTACAATGAGCAGTTCTTC. As protein: CSVEVPSGSYNEQFF.

V usage is TRBV12-3 or TRBV12-4 and J usage is TRBJ2-3; 8 bases align to TRBD2. The CDR3 runs 14 residues. Trimming cost V 6 bases and J 4 bases; bases outside gene matches: 6. The CDR3 reads CASSHRAGADTQYF. The CDR3 region has the DNA TGTGCCAGCAGCCACAGAGCGGGGGCAGATACGCAGTATTTT.

The chain uses TRBV12-3 or TRBV12-4 and TRBJ2-7, with D perhaps TRBD1 (6 bases). CDR3 size: 15 residues. V lost 6 bases, J lost 3 bases, and 18 bases lay in between. The CDR3: CASSRHTGLYYEQYF. The CDR3 coding sequence is TGTGCCAGCAGCCGACACACAGGGTTGTACTACGAGCAGTACTTC.

The chain has TRBV11-2 and TRBJ1-4, with D perhaps TRBD1 (5 bases). This CDR3 spans 13 amino acids. CDR1 and CDR2 from the germline V gene are SGHAT and FQNNGV. V was trimmed by 3 bases and J by 12 bases, leaving 14 bases between them. CDR3 in amino acids: CASSFSTVWELFF. CDR3 coding DNA: TGTGCCAGCAGCTTCTCGACAGTTTGGGAACTGTTTTTT.

The chain combines TRBV13 with TRBJ2-5; 7 bases line up with TRBD2. CDR3 length equals 15 residues. Germline V gene sequence: CDR1 PRHDT, CDR2 FYEKMQ (reference sequence). Losses at the gene ends were 2 bases for V and 1 base for J; bases not matched to a gene: 4. CDR3 amino acids: CASSLTGGGQETQYF. As DNA, the CDR3 is TGTGCCAGCAGCTTAACGGGGGGAGGCCAAGAGACCCAGTACTTC. The full variable domain, rest sourced from reference TRBV13 and TRBJ2-5, is AAGVIQSPRHLIKEKRETATLKCYPIPRHDTVYWYQQGPGQDPQFLISFYEKMQSDKGSIPDRFSAQQFSDYHSELNMSSLELGDSALYFCASSLTGGGQETQYFGPGTRLLVL.

The CDR3 nucleotides read TGCAGTGCTGGCGACAGGTTACGGAACACTGAAGCTTTCTTT. This encodes CSAGDRLRNTEAFF. The rearrangement links TRBV20-1 to TRBJ1-1, with D possibly matching TRBD1 (6 bases). Germline lookup yields CDR1 DFQATT and CDR2 SNEGSKA (reference sequence). This CDR3 is built from 14 residues. Trimming took off 5 bases at V and 1 base at J, with 14 bases between the two ends.

The genes are TRBV28 and TRBJ1-1, with D possibly matching TRBD1 (5 bases). CDR1 is MDHEN and CDR2 is SYDVKM in the germline V gene. V lost 8 bases and J 0 bases, leaving 13 bases between the germline ends. CDR3 size: 14 residues. In DNA form, the CDR3 reads TGTGCCAGCGCCTTGGGACTCATGAACACTGAAGCTTTCTTT. As protein: CASALGLMNTEAFF.

This sequence joins TRBV5-1 and TRBJ1-1; TRBD1 matches at 8 bases. Germline trimming cut 1 base from V and 3 bases from J; bases unmatched to any gene: 8. This CDR3 is 16 amino acids long. Germline CDR1 is SGHRS and CDR2 is YFSETQ. Here the CDR3 reads CASSLPRTGRDTEAFF. The DNA for the CDR3 is TGCGCCAGCAGCTTGCCTCGGACAGGGAGGGACACTGAAGCTTTCTTT.

The chain combines TRBV3-1 with TRBJ2-1; a weak D match, TRBD1 (6 bases). The CDR3 totals 14 residues. V was cut by 0 bases and J by 11 bases, with 14 bases left in between. Germline V lookup: CDR1 LGHDT, CDR2 YNNKEL (reference sequence). In DNA form, the CDR3 reads TGTGCCAGCAGCCAAGAAGAGGACAGCAAGAAGCAGTTCTTC. It codes for CASSQEEDSKKQFF.

V is TRBV19 and J is TRBJ1-1; tentative D call: TRBD1 (6 bases). V was shortened by 6 bases and J by 1 base, with 15 bases between the two germline ends. Looked up from germline, CDR1 is LNHDA and CDR2 is SQIVND (reference sequence). This CDR3 has 15 residues. The CDR3 loop reads CASRVRTEQNTEAFF. In DNA, the CDR3 is TGTGCCAGTAGGGTGAGGACAGAGCAGAACACTGAAGCTTTCTTT. Supplemented by reference TRBV19 and TRBJ1-1, the full variable domain reads DGGITQSPKYLFRKEGQNVTLSCEQNLNHDAMYWYRQDPGQGLRLIYYSQIVNDFQKGDIAEGYSVSREKKESFPLTVTSAQKNPTAFYLCASRVRTEQNTEAFFGQGTRLTVV.

This clonotype was seen a few times. This chain joins TRBV24-1 and TRBJ1-5, with D uncertain. CDR1 is KGHDR, CDR2 SFDVKD, per germline. The CDR3 is 12 amino acids. The V end lost 7 bases, the J end lost 5 bases, and 8 bases lay between the germline ends. As DNA, the CDR3 is TGTGCCACCAGCAAGAGGGATCAGCCCCAGCATTTT. Protein product: CATSKRDQPQHF.

The sample holds many counts of this clonotype. The gene calls are TRBV20-1 and TRBJ2-3; TRBD1 might be the D (6 bases). This CDR3 has 16 residues. The V gene's germline CDR1 is DFQATT and CDR2 SNEGSKA (reference sequence). The V gene lost 0 bases and the J gene lost 3 bases, with 16 bases spanning the gap. CDR3 protein: CSARETQGFGTDTQYF. CDR3 in DNA: TGCAGTGCTAGAGAAACTCAGGGGTTTGGTACAGATACGCAGTATTTT.

The chain links TRBV5-1 to TRBJ2-2; 9 bases agree with TRBD1. The trim removed 7 bases at V and 3 bases at J, leaving 4 bases unmatched. The germline V gene encodes CDR1 SGHRS and CDR2 YFSETQ. The CDR3 has 14 amino acids. The CDR3 sequence is CASRQGVDTGELFF. DNA of the CDR3: TGCGCCAGCCGACAGGGGGTGGACACCGGGGAGCTGTTTTTT.

This clonotype was seen at least ten times. This chain joins TRBV20-1 and TRBJ2-7, with 10 bases matching TRBD1. Germline CDR1 and CDR2: DFQATT and SNEGSKA (reference sequence). The V and J ends lost 5 bases and 7 bases, in that order; junction bases with no gene match: 8. The CDR3 loop spans 13 amino acids. This CDR3 reads CSALRDRGPEQYF. DNA for the CDR3: TGCAGTGCTCTTCGGGACAGGGGACCTGAGCAGTACTTC.

This chain links TRBV7-9 with TRBJ2-3; the match to TRBD1 covers 8 bases. Per germline, CDR1 SEHNR and CDR2 FQNEAQ (reference sequence). There are 16 residues in the CDR3. Unmatched junction bases numbered 4, after V lost 1 base and J lost 1 base. The CDR3 protein is CASSLVRGQGTDTQYF. Written as DNA, the CDR3 is TGTGCCAGCAGCTTAGTAAGGGGACAGGGCACAGATACGCAGTATTTT.

This clonotype appeared a few times. CDR3 in DNA: TGTGCCAGCAGCTCAGACAGGTCCCCTGAGCAGTTCTTC. Encoded protein: CASSSDRSPEQFF. V and J are TRBV7-8 and TRBJ2-1; possibly TRBD1 for D (6 bases). CDR3 length equals 13 residues. Trimming took off 4 bases at V and 9 bases at J, with 13 bases between the two ends. CDR1 is SGHVS and CDR2 is FQNEAQ in the germline V gene.

The chain joins TRBV25-1 to TRBJ1-2, with TRBD1 as a possible D gene (5 bases). CDR1 and CDR2 from the germline V gene are MGHDK and SYGVNS. CDR3 size: 15 residues. Trimming pared 7 bases from V and 2 bases from J, leaving 17 bases between. CDR3 DNA: TGTGCCAGCAAACCGGACACAACAATAAACTATGGCTACACCTTC. Translation: CASKPDTTINYGYTF.

V gene TRBV7-2 combines with J gene TRBJ2-7; no reliable D call. Trimming pared 3 bases from V and 6 bases from J, leaving 15 bases between. There are 14 residues in the CDR3. Germline V gene data show CDR1 as SGHTA and CDR2 as FQGNSA. The CDR3 loop reads CASSFQPTPTEQYF. CDR3 nucleotide sequence: TGTGCCAGCAGCTTCCAACCGACTCCAACCGAGCAGTACTTC.

The chain joins TRBV20-1 to TRBJ2-5, with TRBD2 matching over 11 bases. The V segment lost 5 bases and the J segment 5 bases; nucleotides outside the gene matches: 4. This CDR3 is 13 amino acids long. The germline gives CDR1 DFQATT, CDR2 SNEGSKA (reference sequence). This chain's CDR3 is CSAEPSGRETQYF. The CDR3 DNA follows: TGCAGTGCTGAACCTAGCGGGAGGGAGACCCAGTACTTC.

The chain is built from TRBV2 and TRBJ1-1; D might be TRBD1 (6 bases). The germline V gene encodes CDR1 SNHLY and CDR2 FYNNEI. The CDR3 spans 12 residues. Trimming removed 7 bases at V and 4 bases at J, with 10 bases between. The DNA of the CDR3 is TGTGCCAGCATTGTGGGGGCCACTGAAGCTTTCTTT. It codes for CASIVGATEAFF.